This T cell receptor (beta chain) is from a study of human versus mouse CDR3 diversity and MHC coevolution. Unmatched junction bases numbered 15, after V lost 5 bases and J lost 2 bases. Germline lookup yields CDR1 MNHEY and CDR2 SMNVEV (reference sequence). The CDR3 covers 19 residues. Data came from immunoSEQ multiplex PCR; TCRdb stores just in-frame clones and leaves some out. The sample carries roughly 81,000 clones, around 93% recorded once. The genes are TRBV27 and TRBJ1-5; TRBD1 matches 10 bases. The specimen sequenced was naive CD4+ T cells from blood. The subset denotes: CD45RO-negative CD62L-positive naive CD4 T cells. This receptor was identified in a person between 25 and 70 years old in good health. Here the CDR3 DNA reads TGTGCCAGCAGTGTACCCGGGACAGGGGTAATATCTGGCAATCAGCCCCAGCATTTT. This encodes CASSVPGTGVISGNQPQHF.